The 19 T cell receptor beta chains below were found in one sample sequenced in a study of T cell responses to AZD1222 COVID-19 vaccine. Produced via immunoSEQ multiplex PCR; TCRdb's table is partial and in-frame only. The table lists some 180,000 clones, approximately 90% of them singletons. The material sequenced was peripheral blood, taken 28 days after the second AZD1222 dose. These receptors all stem from an adult who received the AZD1222 COVID-19 vaccine.

This chain uses TRBV3-1 (or the pseudogene TRBV3-2) with TRBJ1-5; D uncertain. V shed 1 base and J shed 11 bases, with 12 bases lying between them. The germline V gene encodes CDR1 LGHDT and CDR2 YNNKEL (reference sequence). The CDR3 contains 13 residues. Here the CDR3 reads CASSQVPLMAQHF. The CDR3 DNA reads as TGTGCCAGCAGCCAAGTTCCCCTCATGGCCCAGCATTTT.

The gene calls are TRBV19 and TRBJ2-1; D call uncertain. The germline V gene encodes CDR1 LNHDA and CDR2 SQIVND (reference sequence). Trimming removed 3 bases from V and 6 bases from J, with 12 bases in between. The CDR3 covers 14 residues. CDR3 nucleotide sequence: TGTGCCAGTAGTATTATTGATCCCGGCAATGAGCAGTTCTTC. This encodes CASSIIDPGNEQFF.

The chain is built from TRBV9 and TRBJ2-3, with a possible D match to TRBD2 (7 bases). Germline CDR1 is SGDLS and CDR2 is YYNGEE. The CDR3 loop spans 16 amino acids. Trimming pared 0 bases from V and 3 bases from J, leaving 14 bases between. CDR3 loop: CASSVGGGLYTDTQYF. The CDR3 region has the DNA TGTGCCAGCAGCGTAGGAGGGGGACTATATACAGATACGCAGTATTTT.

The chain couples TRBV20-1 to TRBJ1-1; D unresolved. CDR1 and CDR2 (germline): DFQATT, SNEGSKA (reference sequence). The CDR3 is 10 amino acids. V lost 6 bases to trimming and J lost 11 bases, with 13 bases between them. Here the CDR3 reads CSAKRSVAFF. DNA for the CDR3: TGCAGTGCGAAACGTTCTGTGGCTTTCTTT.

The chain joins TRBV7-9 to TRBJ2-7; no definite D call. The CDR3 spans 11 residues. V was trimmed by 3 bases and J by 2 bases, leaving 2 bases between them. Germline CDR1 reads SEHNR; CDR2 reads FQNEAQ (reference sequence). The CDR3 coding sequence is TGTGCCAGCAGCTTTGCCTACGAGCAGTACTTC. Translating it yields CASSFAYEQYF.

The rearrangement links TRBV5-1 to TRBJ1-6; 8 bases match TRBD1. The CDR3 runs to 14 residues. Germline V gene sequence: CDR1 SGHRS, CDR2 YFSETQ. Trimming at V came to 3 bases and at J to 9 bases, leaving 5 bases not matched to a gene. The CDR3 sequence: CASSWQGASSPLHF. The CDR3 bases are TGCGCCAGCAGCTGGCAGGGGGCCAGTTCACCCCTCCACTTT.

The chain links TRBV19 to TRBJ1-2; no clear D gene. Looked up from germline, CDR1 is LNHDA and CDR2 is SQIVND (reference sequence). The CDR3 is made up of 15 amino acids. V dropped 3 bases and J dropped 0 bases, with 11 bases sitting between them. CDR3 loop: CASSIIDSPNYGYTF. The CDR3 coding sequence is TGTGCCAGTAGTATCATTGATTCACCTAACTATGGCTACACCTTC.

The chain combines TRBV18 with TRBJ2-7; D is ambiguous. This CDR3 comprises 14 residues. Trimming left V 4 bases short and J 2 bases short, with 12 bases between. CDR1 and CDR2 from the germline V gene are KGHSH and LQKENI. In DNA form, the CDR3 reads TGTGCCAGCTCACGGTCGACAAACCCCTACGAGCAGTACTTC. It yields the protein CASSRSTNPYEQYF.

The V gene is TRBV6-5, the J gene TRBJ1-1, with a tentative D call TRBD1 (6 bases). Germline V CDR1 and CDR2: MNHEY, SVGAGI. Trimming cost V 4 bases and J 10 bases, with 7 bases left between them. The CDR3 has 10 residues. The CDR3 loop is CASSSQGAFF. The CDR3 DNA reads TGTGCCAGCAGTTCACAGGGAGCTTTCTTT.

The rearrangement uses TRBV5-6 and TRBJ1-1, with 8 bases that match TRBD1. After removal of 2 bases from V and 3 bases from J, the junction contained 3 bases not matched to a gene. The V gene's germline CDR1 is SGHDT and CDR2 YYEEEE. The CDR3 sequence is 14 residues long. For the CDR3, the DNA is TGTGCCAGCAGCTTTAACAGGGGGGACACTGAAGCTTTCTTT. It codes for CASSFNRGDTEAFF. The whole variable domain, remainder taken from reference TRBV5-6 and TRBJ1-1, is DAGVTQSPTHLIKTRGQQVTLRCSPKSGHDTVSWYQQALGQGPQFIFQYYEEEERQRGNFPDRFSGHQFPNYSSELNVNALLLGDSALYLCASSFNRGDTEAFFGQGTRLTVV.

This clone has more than one count but fewer than ten. V is TRBV7-2 and J is TRBJ2-7; D gene uncertain. V lost 2 bases and J lost 7, with 6 bases in between. CDR1 and CDR2 (germline): SGHTA, FQGNSA. The CDR3 has 11 amino acids. CDR3 in amino acids: CASSLFGEQYF. The CDR3 bases are TGTGCCAGCAGCTTATTCGGGGAGCAGTACTTC.

The J gene is TRBJ1-2, the V gene TRBV14; TRBD1 might be the D (5 bases). V shed 0 bases and J shed 7 bases, with 18 bases lying between them. This CDR3 contains 16 residues. CDR1 SGHDN and CDR2 FVKESK come from the germline V gene. The CDR3 reads CASSQDLVGRGGGYTF. The CDR3 DNA reads as TGTGCCAGCAGCCAAGATCTCGTCGGGAGGGGCGGTGGCTACACCTTC.

The rearrangement joins TRBV29-1 to TRBJ1-1; 7 bases map to TRBD1. Germline V gene sequence: CDR1 SQVTM, CDR2 ANQGSEA. The junction had 3 bases not matched to a gene; V was cut back by 2 bases and J by 3 bases. The length of the CDR3 is 13 residues. The CDR3: CSVENRGDTEAFF. CDR3 bases: TGCAGCGTTGAAAACAGGGGTGACACTGAAGCTTTCTTT.

The chain links TRBV12-3 or TRBV12-4 to TRBJ1-1; TRBD1 might be the D (6 bases). There are 13 residues in the CDR3. Trimming removed 6 bases at V and 3 bases at J, with 11 bases between. CDR3 coding DNA: TGTGCCAGCAGCCAGACAGGAGACACTGAAGCTTTCTTT. Protein sequence: CASSQTGDTEAFF.

The table lists this clone with a count of one. V is TRBV5-1 and J is TRBJ1-1; D uncertain. This CDR3 has 13 residues. Germline CDR1 reads SGHRS; CDR2 reads YFSETQ. V was trimmed by 0 bases and J by 4 bases, leaving 7 bases between them. This CDR3 reads CASSLVSGTEAFF. CDR3 DNA sequence: TGCGCCAGCAGCTTGGTTTCGGGCACTGAAGCTTTCTTT.

The chain links TRBV12-3 or TRBV12-4 to TRBJ1-2, with unresolved D. V shed 5 bases and J shed 4 bases, with 11 bases lying between them. This CDR3 spans 13 amino acids. The DNA of the CDR3 is TGTGCCAGCAGTGCCCAGGCGGGCTATGGCTACACCTTC. Protein product: CASSAQAGYGYTF.

This chain links TRBV7-9 with TRBJ1-2, with 7 bases aligning to TRBD1. V dropped 2 bases and J dropped 4; count of bases not matched to a gene: 1. The CDR3 extends over 13 amino acids. Germline CDR1 is SEHNR and CDR2 is FQNEAQ (reference sequence). The DNA for the CDR3 is TGTGCCAGCAGCTTACGGGACAGCTATGGCTACACCTTC. Encoded protein: CASSLRDSYGYTF.

The chain is built from TRBV4-1 and TRBJ2-6, with D uncertain. This CDR3 contains 17 residues. CDR1 and CDR2 (germline): MGHRA, YSYEKL. Trimming pared 0 bases from V and 0 bases from J, leaving 9 bases between. CDR3 sequence (DNA): TGCGCCAGCAGCCAAGAGGTTGGAGCCTCTGGGGCCAACGTCCTGACTTTC. Its translation is CASSQEVGASGANVLTF.

V usage is TRBV29-1 and J usage is TRBJ2-6; 8 nucleotides agree with TRBD1. The CDR3 covers 16 residues. From germline, CDR1 is SQVTM and CDR2 ANQGSEA. V dropped 4 bases and J dropped 1; count of bases not matched to a gene: 6. The CDR3 DNA is TGCAGCGTTGCTACAGGGGGGCCGTCTGGGGCCAACGTCCTGACTTTC. The encoded protein is CSVATGGPSGANVLTF.